Shown below are 8 T cell receptor beta chains from a single sample sequenced in a study of blood T cell repertoires in COVID-19. Repertoires were generated with immunoSEQ multiplex PCR, while TCRdb's copy carries only in-frame clones and drops some. The sample consists of roughly 73,000 clones, about four fifths of them appearing once. Material for sequencing was peripheral blood. These receptors all come from a man between 65 and 79 years old with acute or convalescent COVID-19.

The J gene is TRBJ1-3, the V gene TRBV5-1; no reliable D call. V lost 2 bases to trimming and J lost 2 bases, with 8 bases between them. From germline, CDR1 is SGHRS and CDR2 YFSETQ. This CDR3 is built from 14 residues. The DNA for the CDR3 is TGCGCCAGCAGCTTAGCCGCAACTGGAAACACCATATATTTT. Translation: CASSLAATGNTIYF.

The genes are TRBV20-1 and TRBJ1-4; no clear D. Trimming pared 3 bases from V and 3 bases from J, leaving 11 bases between. The CDR3 contains 14 residues. Germline-derived CDR1 and CDR2 are DFQATT and SNEGSKA (reference sequence). The CDR3 loop reads CSASEWAPNEKLFF. The DNA for the CDR3 is TGCAGTGCTAGTGAGTGGGCTCCTAATGAAAAACTGTTTTTT.

V gene TRBV11-3 combines with J gene TRBJ2-1; TRBD2 might be the D (6 bases). The CDR3 consists of 14 residues. Germline lookup yields CDR1 SGHNT and CDR2 YENEEA. With 5 bases removed from V and 7 bases from J, the gap between germline ends came to 15 bases. The CDR3 nucleotides read TGTGCCAGCAGCCTGGGTGTTGGGGGGAATGAGCAGTTCTTC. Its translation: CASSLGVGGNEQFF. The full variable domain, with the rest looked up from reference TRBV11-3 and TRBJ2-1, is EAGVVQSPRYKIIEKKQPVAFWCNPISGHNTLYWYLQNLGQGPELLIRYENEEAVDDSQLPKDRFSAERLKGVDSTLKIQPAELGDSAVYLCASSLGVGGNEQFFGPGTRLTVL.

This clone turned up a few times. The chain is built from TRBV7-9 and TRBJ2-7; 9 bases match TRBD2. Trimming cost V 7 bases and J 0 bases; bases outside gene matches: 7. The CDR3 is 15 residues long. Germline CDR1 SEHNR, CDR2 FQNEAQ (reference sequence). The CDR3 loop reads CASTISGGSSYEQYF. The CDR3, as DNA: TGTGCCAGCACCATTAGCGGGGGCAGCTCCTACGAGCAGTACTTC.

This chain connects TRBV28 to TRBJ1-2; D unresolved. The CDR3 consists of 13 residues. V lost 6 bases and J lost 5, with 13 bases in between. The germline V gene encodes CDR1 MDHEN and CDR2 SYDVKM. CDR3 bases: TGTGCCAGCAGCTACGGACTGTTGTATGGCTACACCTTC. Its protein is CASSYGLLYGYTF.

To note about this clone: At one of its ends the junction is not consistent with the germline gene, which may arise from a read error. The chain recombines TRBV28 with TRBJ2-7; 7 nucleotides agree with TRBD1. Germline lookup yields CDR1 MDHEN and CDR2 SYDVKM. The CDR3 has 13 residues. The CDR3 nucleotides read TGTGTCAGCGGCAGCACAGGGGTCTACGAGCAGTACTTC. Translating gives CVSGSTGVYEQYF. The variable domain in full, with the rest retrieved from reference TRBV28 and TRBJ2-7, is DVKVTQSSRYLVKRTGEKVFLECVQDMDHENMFWYRQDPGLGLRLIYFSYDVKMKEKGDIPEGYSVSREKKERFSLILESASTNQTSMYLCVSGSTGVYEQYFGPGTRLTVT.

V gene TRBV10-3 combines with J gene TRBJ1-5; tentatively, D is TRBD1 (5 bases). This CDR3 has 14 residues. Germline lookup yields CDR1 ENHRY and CDR2 SYGVKD. V was trimmed by 0 bases and J by 11 bases, leaving 14 bases between them. CDR3 DNA: TGTGCCATCAGTGAGTCTGGAGTGGGGGGGACCCAGCATTTT. Encoded protein: CAISESGVGGTQHF.

The chain uses TRBV13 and TRBJ2-1, with D perhaps TRBD2 (5 bases). The CDR3 spans 16 residues. The V gene lost 2 bases and the J gene lost 8 bases, with 19 bases spanning the gap. Germline V gene data show CDR1 as PRHDT and CDR2 as FYEKMQ (reference sequence). CDR3 nucleotide sequence: TGTGCCAGCAGCTTATCGGGTCTAGCTCCTCCCCATGAGCAGTTCTTC. Its translation: CASSLSGLAPPHEQFF.